This TCR beta chain emerged from a study of cytomegalovirus exposure and HLA in healthy donors. Findings and limits, study-wide: V- and J-gene trimming in TCR beta was tied to a missense DCLRE1C variant by an analysis performed later.

PCR amplification relied on 60 Vbeta primers (plus 13 Jbeta primers). The data were produced by immunoSEQ multiplex PCR, yet TCRdb's version contains in-frame clones alone and is incomplete. The sample records about 140,000 clones, 75% to 85% being singletons. A remark on this clone: Its antigen is currently unknown.

The CDR3 sequence is 15 residues long. V shed 1 base and J shed 0 bases, with 8 bases lying between them. Germline CDR1 LGHNA, CDR2 YNFKEQ. Sample: PBMCs. The chain recombines TRBV4-2 with TRBJ2-3; D is unresolved. The TCR was taken from a man aged 45-65 years in good health and CMV-seronegative. In DNA, the CDR3 is TGTGCCAGCAGCCAAGGGCAGAAAAGCACAGATACGCAGTATTTT. This sequence encodes CASSQGQKSTDTQYF.